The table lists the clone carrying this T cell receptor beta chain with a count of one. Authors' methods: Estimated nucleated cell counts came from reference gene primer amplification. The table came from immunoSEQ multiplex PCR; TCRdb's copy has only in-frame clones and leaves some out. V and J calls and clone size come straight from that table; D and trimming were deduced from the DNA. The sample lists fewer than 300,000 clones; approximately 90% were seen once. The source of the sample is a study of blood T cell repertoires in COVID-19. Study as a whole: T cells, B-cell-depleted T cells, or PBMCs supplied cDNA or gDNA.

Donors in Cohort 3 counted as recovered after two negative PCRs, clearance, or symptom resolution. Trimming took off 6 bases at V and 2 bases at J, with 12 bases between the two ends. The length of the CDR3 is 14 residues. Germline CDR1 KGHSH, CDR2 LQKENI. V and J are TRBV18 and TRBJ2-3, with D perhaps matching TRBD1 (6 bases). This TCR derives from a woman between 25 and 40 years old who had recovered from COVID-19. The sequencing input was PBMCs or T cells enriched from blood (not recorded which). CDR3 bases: TGTGCCAGCTCCCCGACAGGAACCACAGATACGCAGTATTTT. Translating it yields CASSPTGTTDTQYF.